This T cell receptor beta chain was identified during a study of memory CD4+ T cells and cytomegalovirus serostatus. Only in-frame clones appear in the TCRdb table, and some are missing; sequencing was by immunoSEQ multiplex PCR. The profile shows under 55,000 clones, 78% of them singletons. The sort gate was single viable CD3+CD4+CD8-CD45RO+ cells for memory CD4+ T cells. The germline gives CDR1 SGHTA, CDR2 FQGNSA. The J segment lost 7 bases and the V segment lost 1 base, leaving 7 bases of the junction unmatched. The length of the CDR3 is 14 residues. This TCR was recovered from an adult in good health and CMV-seronegative. This chain links TRBV7-2 with TRBJ2-7; 7 positions match TRBD1. The sequenced material came from memory CD4+ T cells from blood. The CDR3 DNA sequence: TGTGCCAGCAGCTTAGGGTTGAGGGGGCGGGAGCAGTACTTC. Its protein product is CASSLGLRGREQYF.